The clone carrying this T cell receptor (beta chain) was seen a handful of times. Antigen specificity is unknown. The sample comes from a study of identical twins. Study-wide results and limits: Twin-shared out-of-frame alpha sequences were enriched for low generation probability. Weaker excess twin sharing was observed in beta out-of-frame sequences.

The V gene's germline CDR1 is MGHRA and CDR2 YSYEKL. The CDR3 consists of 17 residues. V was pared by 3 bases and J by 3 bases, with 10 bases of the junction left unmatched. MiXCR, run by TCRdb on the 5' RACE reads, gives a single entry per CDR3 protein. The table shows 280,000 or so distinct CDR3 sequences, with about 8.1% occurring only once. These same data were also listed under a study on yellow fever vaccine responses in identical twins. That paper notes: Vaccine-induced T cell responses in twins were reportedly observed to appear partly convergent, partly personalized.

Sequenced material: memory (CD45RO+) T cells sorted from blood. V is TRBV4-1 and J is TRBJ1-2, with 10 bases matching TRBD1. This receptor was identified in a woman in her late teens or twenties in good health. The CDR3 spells CASSHPTKTGGDYGYTF. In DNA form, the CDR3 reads TGCGCCAGCAGCCATCCCACGAAGACAGGGGGCGACTATGGCTACACCTTC.